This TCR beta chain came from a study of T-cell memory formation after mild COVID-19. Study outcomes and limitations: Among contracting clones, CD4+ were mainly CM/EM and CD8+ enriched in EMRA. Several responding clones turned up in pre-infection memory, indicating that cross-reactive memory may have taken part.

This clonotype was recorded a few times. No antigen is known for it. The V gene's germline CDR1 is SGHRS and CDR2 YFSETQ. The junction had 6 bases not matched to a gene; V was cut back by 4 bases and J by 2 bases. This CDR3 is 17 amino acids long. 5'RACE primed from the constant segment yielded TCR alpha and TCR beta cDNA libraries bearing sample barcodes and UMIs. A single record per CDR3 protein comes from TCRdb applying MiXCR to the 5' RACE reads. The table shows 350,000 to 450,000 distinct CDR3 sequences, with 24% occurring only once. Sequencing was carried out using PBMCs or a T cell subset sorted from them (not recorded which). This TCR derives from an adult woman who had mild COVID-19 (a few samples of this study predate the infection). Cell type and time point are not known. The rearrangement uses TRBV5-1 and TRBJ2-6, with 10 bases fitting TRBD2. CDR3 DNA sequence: TGCGCCAGCAGCCTTACTAGCGGGAACCCTGGGGCCAACGTCCTGACTTTC. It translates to CASSLTSGNPGANVLTF.